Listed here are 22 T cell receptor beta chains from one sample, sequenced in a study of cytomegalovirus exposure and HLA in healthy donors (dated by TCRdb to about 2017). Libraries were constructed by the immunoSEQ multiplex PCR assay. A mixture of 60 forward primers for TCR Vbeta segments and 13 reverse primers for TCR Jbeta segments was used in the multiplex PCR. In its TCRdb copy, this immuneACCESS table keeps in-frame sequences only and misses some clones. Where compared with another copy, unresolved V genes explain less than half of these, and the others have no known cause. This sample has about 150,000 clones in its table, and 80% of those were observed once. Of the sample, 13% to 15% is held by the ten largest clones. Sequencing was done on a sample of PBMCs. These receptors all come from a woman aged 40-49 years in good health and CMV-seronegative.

The CDR3 nucleotides are TGTGCCAGCGGGGGACAGTTAAACACCGGGGAGCTGTTTTTT. Translation: CASGGQLNTGELFF. The chain is built from TRBV2 and TRBJ2-2; TRBD1 matches at 7 bases. Germline assignment: CDR1 SNHLY and CDR2 FYNNEI. The trim removed 8 bases at V and 2 bases at J, leaving 5 bases unmatched. CDR3 length: 14 residues.

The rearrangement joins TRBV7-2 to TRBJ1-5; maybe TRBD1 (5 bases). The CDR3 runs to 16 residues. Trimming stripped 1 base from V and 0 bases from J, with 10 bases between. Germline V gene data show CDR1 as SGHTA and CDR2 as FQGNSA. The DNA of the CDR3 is TGTGCCAGCAGCTTAGTCGGGGGGGTTAGCAATCAGCCCCAGCATTTT. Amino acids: CASSLVGGVSNQPQHF. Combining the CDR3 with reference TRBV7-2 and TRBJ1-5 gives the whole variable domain GAGVSQSPSNKVTEKGKDVELRCDPISGHTALYWYRQSLGQGLEFLIYFQGNSAPDKSGLPSDRFSAERTGGSVSTLTIQRTQQEDSAVYLCASSLVGGVSNQPQHFGDGTRLSIL.

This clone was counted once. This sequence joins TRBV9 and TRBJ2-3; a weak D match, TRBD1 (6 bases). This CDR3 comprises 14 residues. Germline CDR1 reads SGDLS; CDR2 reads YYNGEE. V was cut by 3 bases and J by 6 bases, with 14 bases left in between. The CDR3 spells CASSAVRDTDTQYF. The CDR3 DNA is TGTGCCAGCAGCGCCGTACGGGACACCGATACGCAGTATTTT.

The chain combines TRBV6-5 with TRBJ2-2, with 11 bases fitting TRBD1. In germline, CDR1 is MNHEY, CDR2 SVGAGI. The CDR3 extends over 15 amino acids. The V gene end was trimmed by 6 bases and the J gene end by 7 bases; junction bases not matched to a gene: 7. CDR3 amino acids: CASRDRGLTVGELFF. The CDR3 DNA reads TGTGCCAGCAGGGACAGGGGGCTTACTGTCGGGGAGCTGTTTTTT.

The CDR3 sequence: CASSTGFYEQFF. The CDR3 coding sequence is TGTGCCAGCAGTACAGGGTTCTATGAGCAGTTCTTC. This sequence joins TRBV5-4 and TRBJ2-1, with D possibly TRBD1 on 6 matching bases. Germline V gene lookup returns CDR1 SGHNT and CDR2 YYREEE (reference sequence). Trimming cost V 5 bases and J 8 bases, with 11 bases left between them. This CDR3 is built from 12 residues.

As DNA, the CDR3 is TGTGCCAGCAGTCCCCCGCGACTAGCGGGGGGGCAAGAGACCCAGTACTTC. This encodes CASSPPRLAGGQETQYF. The chain combines TRBV28 with TRBJ2-5; 14 bases align to TRBD2. The V segment lost 5 bases and the J segment 2 bases; nucleotides outside the gene matches: 7. Per germline, CDR1 MDHEN and CDR2 SYDVKM. CDR3 length: 17 residues.

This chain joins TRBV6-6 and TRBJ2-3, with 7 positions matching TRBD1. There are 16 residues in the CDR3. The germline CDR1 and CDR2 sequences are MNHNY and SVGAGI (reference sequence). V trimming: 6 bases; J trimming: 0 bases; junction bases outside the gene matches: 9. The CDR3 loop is CASSKTGIGSTDTQYF. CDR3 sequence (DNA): TGTGCCAGCAGCAAGACAGGGATCGGAAGCACAGATACGCAGTATTTT.

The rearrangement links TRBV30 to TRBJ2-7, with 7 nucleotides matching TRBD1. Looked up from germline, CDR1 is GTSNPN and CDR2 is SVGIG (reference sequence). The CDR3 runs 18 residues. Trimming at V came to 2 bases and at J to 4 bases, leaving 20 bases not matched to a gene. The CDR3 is CAWSRMESRPGQQYEQYF. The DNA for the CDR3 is TGTGCCTGGAGTCGAATGGAGTCCCGACCGGGACAGCAGTACGAGCAGTACTTC.

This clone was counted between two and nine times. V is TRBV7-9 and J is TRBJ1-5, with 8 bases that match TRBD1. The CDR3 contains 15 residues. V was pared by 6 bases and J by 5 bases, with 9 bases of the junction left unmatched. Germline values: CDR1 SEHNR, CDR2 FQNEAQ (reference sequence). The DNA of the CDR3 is TGTGCCAGCAGTTCACAGGACAGGGAAGATCAGCCCCAGCATTTT. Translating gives CASSSQDREDQPQHF.

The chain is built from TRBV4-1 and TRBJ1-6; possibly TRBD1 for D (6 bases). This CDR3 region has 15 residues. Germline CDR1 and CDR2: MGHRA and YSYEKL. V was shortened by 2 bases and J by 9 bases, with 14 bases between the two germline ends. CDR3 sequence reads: CASSQNRVYGSPLHF. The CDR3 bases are TGCGCCAGCAGCCAAAACAGGGTTTATGGTTCACCCCTCCACTTT.

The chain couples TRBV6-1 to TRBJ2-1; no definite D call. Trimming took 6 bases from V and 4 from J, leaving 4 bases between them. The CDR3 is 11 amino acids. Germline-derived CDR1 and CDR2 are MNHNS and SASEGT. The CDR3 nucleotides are TGTGCCAGCAGCCGGTACAATGAGCAGTTCTTC. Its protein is CASSRYNEQFF.

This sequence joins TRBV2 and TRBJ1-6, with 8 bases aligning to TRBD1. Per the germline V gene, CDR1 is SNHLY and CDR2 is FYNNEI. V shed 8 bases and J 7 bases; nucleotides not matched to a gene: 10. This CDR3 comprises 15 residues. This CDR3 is CASGPGGTGNSPLHF. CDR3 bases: TGTGCCAGCGGACCTGGGGGGACAGGAAATTCACCCCTCCACTTT.

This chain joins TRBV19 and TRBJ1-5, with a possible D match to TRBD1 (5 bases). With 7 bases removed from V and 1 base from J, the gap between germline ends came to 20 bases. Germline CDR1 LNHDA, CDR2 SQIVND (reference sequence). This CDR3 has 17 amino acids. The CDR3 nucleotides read TGTGCCAGTACCACAAGGGGCCAGGTAATGAGCAATCAGCCCCAGCATTTT. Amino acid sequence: CASTTRGQVMSNQPQHF.

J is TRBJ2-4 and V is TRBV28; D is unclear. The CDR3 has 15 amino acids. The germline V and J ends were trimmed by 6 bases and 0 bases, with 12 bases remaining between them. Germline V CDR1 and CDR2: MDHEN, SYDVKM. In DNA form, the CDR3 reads TGTGCCAGCAGCGGTTTAAGACTAGCCAAAAACATTCAGTACTTC. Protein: CASSGLRLAKNIQYF. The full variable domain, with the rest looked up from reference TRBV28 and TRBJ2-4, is DVKVTQSSRYLVKRTGEKVFLECVQDMDHENMFWYRQDPGLGLRLIYFSYDVKMKEKGDIPEGYSVSREKKERFSLILESASTNQTSMYLCASSGLRLAKNIQYFGAGTRLSVL.

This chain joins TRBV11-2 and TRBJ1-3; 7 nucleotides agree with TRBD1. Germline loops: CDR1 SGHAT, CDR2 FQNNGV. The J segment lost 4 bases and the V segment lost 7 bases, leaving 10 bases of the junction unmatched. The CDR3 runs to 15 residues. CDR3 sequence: CASKRAGGLGNTIYF. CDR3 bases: TGTGCCAGCAAAAGGGCAGGGGGATTGGGAAACACCATATATTTT.

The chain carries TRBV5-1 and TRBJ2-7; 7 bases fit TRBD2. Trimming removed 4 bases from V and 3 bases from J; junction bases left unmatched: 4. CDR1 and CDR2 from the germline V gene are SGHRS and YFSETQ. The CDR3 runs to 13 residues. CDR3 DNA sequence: TGCGCCAGCAGCCGGGAGCGGGGCTACGAGCAGTACTTC. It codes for CASSRERGYEQYF.

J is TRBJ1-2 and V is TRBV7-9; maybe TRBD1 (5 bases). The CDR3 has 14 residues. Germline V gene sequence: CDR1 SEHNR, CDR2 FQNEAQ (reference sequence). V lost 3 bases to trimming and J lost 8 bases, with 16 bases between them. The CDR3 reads CASSFPETVHGYTF. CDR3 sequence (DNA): TGTGCCAGCAGCTTCCCGGAGACAGTTCACGGCTACACCTTC.

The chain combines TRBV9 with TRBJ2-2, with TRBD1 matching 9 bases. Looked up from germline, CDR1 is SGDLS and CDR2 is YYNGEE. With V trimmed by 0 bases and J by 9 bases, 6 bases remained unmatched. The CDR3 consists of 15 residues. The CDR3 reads CASSVDPGQGRELFF. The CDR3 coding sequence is TGTGCCAGCAGCGTAGATCCGGGACAGGGACGGGAGCTGTTTTTT.

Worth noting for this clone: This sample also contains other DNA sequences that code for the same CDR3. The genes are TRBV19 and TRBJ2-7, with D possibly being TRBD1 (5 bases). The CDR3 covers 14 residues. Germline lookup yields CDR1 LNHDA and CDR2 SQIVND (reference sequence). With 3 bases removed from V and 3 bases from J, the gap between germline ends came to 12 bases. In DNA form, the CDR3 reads TGTGCCAGTAGTATTCAGGGCGTTATCTACGAGCAGTACTTC. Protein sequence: CASSIQGVIYEQYF.

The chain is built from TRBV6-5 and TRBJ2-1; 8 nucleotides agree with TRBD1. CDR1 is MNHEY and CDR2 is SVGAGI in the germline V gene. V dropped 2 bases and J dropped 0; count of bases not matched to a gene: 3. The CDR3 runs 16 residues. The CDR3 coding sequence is TGTGCCAGCAGTTACGAAGGGACAGGCTCCTACAATGAGCAGTTCTTC. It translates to CASSYEGTGSYNEQFF.

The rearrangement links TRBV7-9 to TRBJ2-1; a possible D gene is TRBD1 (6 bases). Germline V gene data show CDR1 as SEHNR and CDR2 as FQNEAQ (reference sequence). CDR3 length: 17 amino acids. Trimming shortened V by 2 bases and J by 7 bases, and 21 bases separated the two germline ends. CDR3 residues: CASSLRAQGIRLNEQFF. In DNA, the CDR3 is TGTGCCAGCAGCTTAAGGGCACAGGGAATTAGGTTGAATGAGCAGTTCTTC.

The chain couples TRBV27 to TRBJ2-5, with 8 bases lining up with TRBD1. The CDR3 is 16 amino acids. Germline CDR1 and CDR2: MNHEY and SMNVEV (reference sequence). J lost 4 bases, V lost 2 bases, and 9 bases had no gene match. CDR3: CASSLTDREIRETQYF. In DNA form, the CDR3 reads TGTGCCAGCAGTTTAACGGACAGGGAAATCCGAGAGACCCAGTACTTC.